This T cell receptor beta chain was sequenced for a study of blood T cell repertoires in COVID-19. Study overall: The United States, Italy and Spain supplied acute and convalescent COVID-19 samples. The analysed material was cDNA or gDNA that came from T cells, B-cell-depleted T cells, or PBMCs.

Original processing notes: Reference gene primers were amplified, and this amplification served to estimate nucleated cell counts. Data came from immunoSEQ multiplex PCR; TCRdb stores just in-frame clones and leaves some out. The V and J calls and clone size come from that table; D and trimming were worked out from the DNA. The table has approximately 190,000 clones, 75% to 90% seen once. This CDR3 spans 14 amino acids. Germline CDR1 is KGHDR and CDR2 is SFDVKD. Trimming at V came to 6 bases and at J to 3 bases, leaving 5 bases not matched to a gene. The sample taken for sequencing was peripheral blood. The sequence came from a man between 60 and 70 years old with acute or convalescent COVID-19. The chain uses TRBV24-1 and TRBJ2-3; TRBD2 matches 7 bases. Here the CDR3 reads CATSRGGGTDTQYF. The CDR3 DNA reads TGTGCCACCAGTCGTGGGGGGGGTACAGATACGCAGTATTTT.